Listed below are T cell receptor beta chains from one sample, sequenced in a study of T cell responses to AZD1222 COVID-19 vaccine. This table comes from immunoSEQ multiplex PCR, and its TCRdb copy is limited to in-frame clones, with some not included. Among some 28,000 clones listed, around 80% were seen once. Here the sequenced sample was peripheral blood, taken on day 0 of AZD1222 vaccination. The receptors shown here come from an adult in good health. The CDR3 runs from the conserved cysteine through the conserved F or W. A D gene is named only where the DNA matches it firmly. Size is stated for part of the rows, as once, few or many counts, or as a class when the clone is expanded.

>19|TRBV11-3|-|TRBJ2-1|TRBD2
CASSPAGPLSYDSYNEQFF
TGTGCCAGCAGCCCAGCGGGGCCCCTCAGCTACGACTCCTACAATGAGCAGTTCTTC
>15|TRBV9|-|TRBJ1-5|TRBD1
CASSFSQGVGQPQHF
TGTGCCAGCAGCTTTTCACAGGGGGTGGGGCAGCCCCAGCATTTT
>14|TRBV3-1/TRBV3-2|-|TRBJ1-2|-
CASSQDIGPRGYTF
TGTGCCAGCAGCCAAGATATCGGGCCCAGGGGCTACACCTTC
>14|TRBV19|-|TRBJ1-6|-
CATGNTDYNSPLHF
TGTGCCACTGGAAACACGGACTATAATTCACCCCTCCACTTT
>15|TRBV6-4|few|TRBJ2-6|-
CASSDSGAGANVLTF
TGTGCCAGCAGTGACTCGGGGGCTGGGGCCAACGTCCTGACTTTC
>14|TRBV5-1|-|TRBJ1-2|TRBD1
CASTRDRVDYGYTF
TGCGCCAGCACCAGGGACAGGGTGGACTATGGCTACACCTTC
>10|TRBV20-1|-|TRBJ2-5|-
CSATQETQYF
TGCAGTGCTACCCAAGAGACCCAGTACTTC
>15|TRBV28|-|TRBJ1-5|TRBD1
CASSRPDRAGQPQHF
TGTGCCAGCAGTCGTCCGGACAGGGCAGGACAGCCCCAGCATTTT
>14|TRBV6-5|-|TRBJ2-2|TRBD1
CASRLTGPTGELFF
TGTGCCAGCAGATTGACAGGGCCCACCGGGGAGCTGTTTTTT
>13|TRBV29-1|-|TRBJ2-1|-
CSVEHTTMNEQFF
TGCAGCGTTGAACATACTACAATGAATGAGCAGTTCTTC
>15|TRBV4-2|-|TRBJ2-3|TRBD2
CASGGGSLFTDTQYF
TGTGCCAGCGGGGGGGGGTCCCTCTTCACAGATACGCAGTATTTT
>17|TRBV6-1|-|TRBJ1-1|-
CASSDFVGMSSRLGAFF
TGTGCCAGCAGTGATTTTGTCGGAATGTCCAGTAGGCTAGGGGCTTTCTTT
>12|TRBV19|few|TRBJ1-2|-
CASRPGAFGYTF
TGTGCCAGTAGGCCCGGAGCATTTGGCTACACCTTC
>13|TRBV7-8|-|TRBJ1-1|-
CASSLSENTEAFF
TGTGCCAGCAGCTTAAGTGAGAACACTGAAGCTTTCTTT
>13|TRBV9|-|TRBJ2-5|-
CASNGQSSETQYF
TGTGCCAGCAACGGACAGTCTTCAGAGACCCAGTACTTC
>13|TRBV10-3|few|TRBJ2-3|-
CAISGGTGNTQYF
TGTGCCATCAGTGGCGGGACCGGTAATACGCAGTATTTT
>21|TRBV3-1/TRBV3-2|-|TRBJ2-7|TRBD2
CASSQDHFGGLAGGRAYEQYF
TGTGCCAGCAGCCAAGATCACTTCGGGGGACTAGCGGGGGGACGGGCGTACGAGCAGTACTTC
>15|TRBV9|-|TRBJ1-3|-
CASSVGQVGLDTIYF
TGTGCCAGCAGCGTGGGGCAGGTGGGGCTAGACACCATATATTTT
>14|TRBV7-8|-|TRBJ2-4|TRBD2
CASSLGRGGNIQYF
TGTGCCAGCAGCTTAGGACGGGGGGGGAACATTCAGTACTTC
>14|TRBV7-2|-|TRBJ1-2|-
CASSLADPNYGYTF
TGTGCCAGCAGCTTAGCTGACCCTAACTATGGCTACACCTTC
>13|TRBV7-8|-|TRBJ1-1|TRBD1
CASSRDRQHEAFF
TGTGCCAGCAGCCGGGACAGGCAGCATGAAGCTTTCTTT
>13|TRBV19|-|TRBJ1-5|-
CATNLDRNQPQHF
TGTGCCACTAATCTGGATCGCAATCAGCCCCAGCATTTT
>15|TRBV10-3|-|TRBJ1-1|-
CAISEFGGRGTEAFF
TGTGCCATCAGTGAGTTCGGGGGAAGGGGAACTGAAGCTTTCTTT
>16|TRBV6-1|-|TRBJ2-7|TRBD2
CASSGASGGLSYEQYF
TGTGCCAGCAGTGGGGCTAGCGGGGGGCTTTCCTACGAGCAGTACTTC
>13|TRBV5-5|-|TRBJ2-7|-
CASSPRSSYEQYF
TGTGCCAGCAGCCCACGGAGCTCCTACGAGCAGTACTTC
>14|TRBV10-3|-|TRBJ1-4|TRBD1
CAISSRQGGEKLFF
TGTGCCATCAGCTCAAGACAGGGAGGCGAAAAACTGTTTTTT
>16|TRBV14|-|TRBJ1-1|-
CASSQRRGVGNTEAFF
TGTGCCAGCAGCCAAAGAAGGGGCGTAGGGAACACTGAAGCTTTCTTT
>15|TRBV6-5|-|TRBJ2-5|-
CASSYSIGVGETQYF
TGTGCCAGCAGTTACTCGATCGGGGTGGGGGAGACCCAGTACTTC
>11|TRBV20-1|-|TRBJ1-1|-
CSAAPGPEAFF
TGCAGTGCTGCCCCGGGACCTGAAGCTTTCTTT
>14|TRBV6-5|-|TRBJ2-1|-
CASIVNGPYNEQFF
TGTGCCAGCATTGTTAATGGCCCCTACAATGAGCAGTTCTTC
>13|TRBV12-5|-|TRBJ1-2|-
CASGLGTNYGYTF
TGTGCTAGTGGTTTAGGGACTAACTATGGCTACACCTTC
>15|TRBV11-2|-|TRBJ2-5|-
CASRGREQRGETQYF
TGTGCCAGCAGGGGCAGGGAGCAGCGAGGAGAGACCCAGTACTTC
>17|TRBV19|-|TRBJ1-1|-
CASSRGTGLYKNTEAFF
TGTGCCAGTAGTAGGGGAACAGGACTCTACAAGAACACTGAAGCTTTCTTT
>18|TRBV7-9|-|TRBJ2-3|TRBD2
CASSPHRTSGGVTDTQYF
TGTGCCAGCAGCCCACACAGGACTAGCGGGGGGGTCACAGATACGCAGTATTTT
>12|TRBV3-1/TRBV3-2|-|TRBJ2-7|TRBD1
CASGDRNYEQYF
TGTGCCAGCGGGGACAGGAACTACGAGCAGTACTTC
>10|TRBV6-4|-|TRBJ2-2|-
CASTTGELFF
TGTGCCAGCACAACCGGGGAGCTGTTTTTT
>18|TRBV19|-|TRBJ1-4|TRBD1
CASSIGLAGGRTNEKLFF
TGTGCCAGTAGTATCGGTTTGGCAGGGGGCAGAACTAATGAAAAACTGTTTTTT
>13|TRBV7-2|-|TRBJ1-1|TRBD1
CASSLDRATEAFF
TGTGCCAGCAGCTTGGACAGGGCCACTGAAGCTTTCTTT
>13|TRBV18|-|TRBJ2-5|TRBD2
CASSPPGRDLWYF
TGTGCCAGCTCACCACCCGGGAGGGACTTGTGGTACTTC
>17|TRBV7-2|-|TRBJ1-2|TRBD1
CASSLSGQATRTAGYTF
TGTGCCAGCAGCTTATCTGGACAGGCTACCCGTACGGCTGGCTACACCTTC
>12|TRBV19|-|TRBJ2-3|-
CASTNAGDTQYF
TGTGCCAGTACGAACGCCGGCGATACGCAGTATTTT
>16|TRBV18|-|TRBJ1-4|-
CASSPPQTGRAEKLFF
TGTGCCAGCTCACCCCCTCAGACGGGCAGGGCTGAAAAACTGTTTTTT
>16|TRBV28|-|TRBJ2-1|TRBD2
CASSLGLAGGYNEQFF
TGTGCCAGCAGTTTAGGCCTAGCGGGGGGTTACAATGAGCAGTTCTTC
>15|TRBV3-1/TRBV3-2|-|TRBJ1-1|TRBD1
CASSFRRQGVTEAFF
TGTGCCAGCAGCTTCCGCCGACAGGGGGTCACTGAAGCTTTCTTT
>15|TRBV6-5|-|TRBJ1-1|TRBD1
CASTRQGELNTEAFF
TGTGCCAGCACGCGACAGGGTGAGTTGAACACTGAAGCTTTCTTT
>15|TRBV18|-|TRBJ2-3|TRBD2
CASSPPSGVTDTQYF
TGTGCCAGCTCACCCCCTAGCGGGGTCACAGATACGCAGTATTTT
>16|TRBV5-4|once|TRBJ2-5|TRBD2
CASSLRLAGGQGTQYF
TGTGCCAGCAGCTTGAGGCTAGCGGGGGGGCAGGGGACCCAGTACTTC
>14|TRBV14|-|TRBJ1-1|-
CASSAGLRNTEAFF
TGTGCCAGCAGCGCGGGACTGCGGAACACTGAAGCTTTCTTT
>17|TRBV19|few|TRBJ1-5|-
CASSMAYGQPGTQPQHF
TGTGCCAGTAGTATGGCATACGGACAGCCGGGGACCCAGCCCCAGCATTTT
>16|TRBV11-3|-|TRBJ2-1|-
CASSLVAVSSYNEQFF
TGTGCCAGCAGCTTAGTCGCGGTAAGCTCCTACAATGAGCAGTTCTTC
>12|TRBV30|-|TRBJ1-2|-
CAWMFQSYGYTF
TGTGCCTGGATGTTCCAAAGCTATGGCTACACCTTC
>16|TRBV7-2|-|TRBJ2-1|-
CASRPPGASDGNEQFF
TGTGCCAGCAGGCCACCGGGAGCCTCCGATGGCAATGAGCAGTTCTTC
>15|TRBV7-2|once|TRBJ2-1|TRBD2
CASSSALAGAGEQFF
TGTGCCAGCAGCTCCGCCCTAGCGGGGGCGGGTGAGCAGTTCTTC
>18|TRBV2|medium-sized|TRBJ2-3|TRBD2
CASRGRLAGGRGTDTQYF
TGTGCCAGCAGAGGTCGACTAGCGGGGGGGCGGGGCACAGATACGCAGTATTTT
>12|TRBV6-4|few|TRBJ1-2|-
CASKEPAYGYTF
TGTGCCAGCAAGGAGCCTGCCTATGGCTACACCTTC
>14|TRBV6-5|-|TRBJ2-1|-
CASSYGRQRNEQFF
TGTGCCAGCAGTTACGGTCGCCAGCGCAATGAGCAGTTCTTC